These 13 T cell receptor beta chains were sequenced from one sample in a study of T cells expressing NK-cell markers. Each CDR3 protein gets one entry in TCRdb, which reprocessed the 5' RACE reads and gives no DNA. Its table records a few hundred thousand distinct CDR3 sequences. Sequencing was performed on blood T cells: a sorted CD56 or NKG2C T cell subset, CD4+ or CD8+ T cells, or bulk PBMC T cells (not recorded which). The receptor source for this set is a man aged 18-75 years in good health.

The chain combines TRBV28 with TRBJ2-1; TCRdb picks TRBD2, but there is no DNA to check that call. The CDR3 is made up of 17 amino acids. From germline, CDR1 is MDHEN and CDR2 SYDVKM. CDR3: CASSFWGGPQNYNEQFF.

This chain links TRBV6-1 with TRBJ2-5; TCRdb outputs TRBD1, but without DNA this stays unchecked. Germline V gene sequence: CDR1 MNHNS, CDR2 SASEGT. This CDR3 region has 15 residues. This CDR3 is CASSESFGGSETQYF.

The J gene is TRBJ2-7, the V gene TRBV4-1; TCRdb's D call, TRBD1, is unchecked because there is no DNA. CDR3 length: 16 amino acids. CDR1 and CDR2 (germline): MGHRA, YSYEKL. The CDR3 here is CASSQGRGQGIYEQYF.

The CDR3 reads CASSMRQQREGEVFF. This rearrangement joins TRBV6-1 to TRBJ1-1; TCRdb returns TRBD1, unconfirmable since there is no DNA. From germline, CDR1 is MNHNS and CDR2 SASEGT. CDR3 length: 15 amino acids.

This CDR3 reads CASSPSGNNEQFF. This sequence joins TRBV7-9 and TRBJ2-1; no DNA is available, so the TRBD2 call from TCRdb remains unchecked. The germline CDR1 and CDR2 sequences are SEHNR and FQNEAQ (reference sequence). This CDR3 is 13 amino acids long.

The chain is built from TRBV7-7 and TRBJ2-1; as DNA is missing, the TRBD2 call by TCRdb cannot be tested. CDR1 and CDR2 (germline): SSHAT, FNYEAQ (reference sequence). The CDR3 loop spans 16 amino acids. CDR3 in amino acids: CASSPARGGFLNEQFF.

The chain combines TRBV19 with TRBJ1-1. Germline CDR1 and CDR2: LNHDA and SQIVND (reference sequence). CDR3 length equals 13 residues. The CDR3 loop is CASKGMGNTEAFF.

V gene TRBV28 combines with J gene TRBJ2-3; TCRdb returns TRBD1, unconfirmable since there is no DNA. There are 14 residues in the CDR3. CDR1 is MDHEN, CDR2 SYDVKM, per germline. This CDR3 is CASSPGRSTDTQYF.

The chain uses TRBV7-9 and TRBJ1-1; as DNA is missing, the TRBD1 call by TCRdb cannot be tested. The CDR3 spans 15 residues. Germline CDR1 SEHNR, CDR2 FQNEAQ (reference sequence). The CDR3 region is CASSPVPGQGAEAFF.

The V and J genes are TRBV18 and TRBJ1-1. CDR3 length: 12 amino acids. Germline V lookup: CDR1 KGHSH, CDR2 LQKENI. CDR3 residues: CASSPKAREAFF. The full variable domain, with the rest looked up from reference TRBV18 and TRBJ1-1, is NAGVMQNPRHLVRRRGQEARLRCSPMKGHSHVYWYRQLPEEGLKFMVYLQKENIIDESGMPKERFSAEFPKEGPSILRIQQVVRGDSAAYFCASSPKAREAFFGQGTRLTVV.

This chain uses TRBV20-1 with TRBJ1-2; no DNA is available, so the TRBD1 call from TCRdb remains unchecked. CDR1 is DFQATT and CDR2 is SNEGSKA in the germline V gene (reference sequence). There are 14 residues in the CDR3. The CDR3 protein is CSATDGGFGYGYTF.

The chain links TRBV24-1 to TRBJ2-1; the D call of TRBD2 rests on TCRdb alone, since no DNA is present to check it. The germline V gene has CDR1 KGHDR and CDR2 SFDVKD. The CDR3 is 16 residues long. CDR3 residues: CATSDLGSGGYNEQFF.

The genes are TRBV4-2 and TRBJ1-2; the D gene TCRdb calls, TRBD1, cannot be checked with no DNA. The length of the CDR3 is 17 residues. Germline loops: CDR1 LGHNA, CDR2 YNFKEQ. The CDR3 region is CASSQALRDTSGYGYTF.